The text below deals with one T cell receptor (beta chain). Its target antigen remains unknown. One base away there is no much larger clone; base qualities are not given. V is reduced by 4 bases and J by 4 bases, leaving a spacing of 10 bases between them. From a lookup of the germline V gene, CDR1 and CDR2 are SQVTM and ANQGSEA. Reading from cysteine to phenylalanine, the CDR3 counts 13 amino acids. Solely the CDR3 DNA is kept, with 39 bases framed from the first base. Library preparation used the immunoSEQ multiplex PCR assay. Each sample had some 94,000 TCR templates assayed by the deep sequencing platform. Genomic DNA extracted from sorted T cells was the material used for TCRbeta CDR3 sequencing. As for the original processing: The R programming language was used for clonal analysis of the TCRbeta CDR3 data. Alloreactive CD4+ and CD8+ clones were identified by comparing unstimulated samples to CFSE-low samples taken after the reaction. By matching sequences to the repertoires of sorted unstimulated Treg and non-Treg cells, each alloreactive CD4+ clone was assigned a regulatory or non-regulatory origin. In TCRdb, the immuneACCESS table is reduced to in-frame sequences with V and J assigned. These tables do not hold every clone; where another copy was compared, an unresolved V gene accounts for under half, and the others remain unexplained. From that table come the V and J calls and clone size; the DNA was used to work out D and trimming. The table for this sample lists tens of thousands of clones; about 97% of them were counted only once. The ten largest clones take up around 0.66% of the sample.

This entry belongs to a study of siplizumab effects on memory and regulatory T cells (dated by TCRdb to between 2017 and 2020). With respect to the entire study: The study looked at the effect of siplizumab, an anti-CD2 antibody, on alloreactive T-cell subsets in allogeneic mixed lymphocyte reactions made from human PBMCs.

The full study reports these points: Because sequences at frequencies below about 10^-5 were poorly captured, only a minor fraction of alloreactive clones could be mapped back to unstimulated subsets. For roughly 75-96% of proliferating CD4+ or CD8+ clones, no naive or memory phenotype could be assigned. The cumulative frequency of alloreactive sequences traceable to unstimulated CD4+ memory T cells was significantly reduced by siplizumab. Compared with memory T cells, unstimulated naive T cells appeared more diverse, and naive cells seemed to make a substantial contribution to the alloresponse. Of the alloreactive CD4+ clones that could be mapped, the Treg-derived share averaged approximately 69% with siplizumab compared with 25% to 30% in control reactions. The suppressive function of proliferating Tregs from siplizumab cultures was not functionally confirmed.

In addition, sequencing in three donor pairs included unstimulated CD8+ effector memory subsets alongside CD4+ naive, CD8+ naive, CD8+ TEMRA and CD4+ memory subsets. Sorted unstimulated T cells and proliferating T cells recovered from mixed lymphocyte reactions were subjected to TCRbeta CDR3 sequencing. Fresh whole blood from approximately ten HLA-typed healthy donors was used to isolate PBMCs. The TCR comes from a human donor in good health. The specimen was naive CD4+ T cells sorted from blood. The meaning of the sample's cell subset or site label: unstimulated naive T cells. Recombination linked TRBV29-1 to TRBJ2-2; the D region may be TRBD1 or TRBD2, each matching 6 bases equally. CDR3 protein: CSVAPGATGELFF. The nucleotide sequence is given as TGCAGCGTTGCCCCGGGGGCCACCGGGGAGCTGTTTTTT.